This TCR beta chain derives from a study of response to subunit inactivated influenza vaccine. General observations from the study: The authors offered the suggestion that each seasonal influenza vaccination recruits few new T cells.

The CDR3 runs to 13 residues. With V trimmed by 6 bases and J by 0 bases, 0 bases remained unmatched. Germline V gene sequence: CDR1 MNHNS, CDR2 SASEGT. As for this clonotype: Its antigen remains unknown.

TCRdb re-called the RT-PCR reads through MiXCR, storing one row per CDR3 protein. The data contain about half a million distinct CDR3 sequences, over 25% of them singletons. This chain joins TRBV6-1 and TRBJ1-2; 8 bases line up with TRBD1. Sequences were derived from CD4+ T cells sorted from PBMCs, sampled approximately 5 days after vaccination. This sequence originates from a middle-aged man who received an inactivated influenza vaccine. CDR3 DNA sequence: TGTGCCAGCAGGACAGGGGCTAACTATGGCTACACCTTC. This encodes CASRTGANYGYTF.